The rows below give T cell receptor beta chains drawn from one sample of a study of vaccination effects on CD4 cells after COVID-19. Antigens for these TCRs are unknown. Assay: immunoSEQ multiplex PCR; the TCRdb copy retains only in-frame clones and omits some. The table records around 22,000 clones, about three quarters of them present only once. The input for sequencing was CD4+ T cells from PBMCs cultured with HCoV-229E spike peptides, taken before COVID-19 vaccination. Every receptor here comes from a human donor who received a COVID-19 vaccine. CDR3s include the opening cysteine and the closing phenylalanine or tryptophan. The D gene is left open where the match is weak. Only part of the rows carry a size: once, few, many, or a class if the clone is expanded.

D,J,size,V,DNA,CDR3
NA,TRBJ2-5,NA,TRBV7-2,TGTGCCAGCAGCCAAAACCAGGGCCAAGAGACCCAGTACTTC,CASSQNQGQETQYF
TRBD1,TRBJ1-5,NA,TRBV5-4,TGTGCCAGCAGCCTGACAGGGTCAAATCAGCCCCAGCATTTT,CASSLTGSNQPQHF
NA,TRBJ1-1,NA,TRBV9,TGTGCCAGCAGCGTAGCCTGGGGGGGGACTGAAGCTTTCTTT,CASSVAWGGTEAFF
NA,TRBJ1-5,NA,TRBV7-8,TGTGCCAGCAGCCCAGGGGCCAGTTTTAATCAGCCCCAGCATTTT,CASSPGASFNQPQHF
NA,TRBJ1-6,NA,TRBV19,TGTGCCAGTAGTAGTCTGTCAGAGAGCTCCTATAATTCACCCCTCCACTTT,CASSSLSESSYNSPLHF
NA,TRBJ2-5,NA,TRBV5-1,TGCGCCAGCAGCTTGGAAGAGACCCAGTACTTC,CASSLEETQYF
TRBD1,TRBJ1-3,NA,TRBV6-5,TGTGCCAGCCGGGACAGCTACCTGGACACCATATATTTT,CASRDSYLDTIYF
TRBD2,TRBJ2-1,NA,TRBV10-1,TGCGCCAGCAGTGCGACAGGAAGCGGGGGGTACAATGAGCAGTTCTTC,CASSATGSGGYNEQFF
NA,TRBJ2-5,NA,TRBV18,TGTGCCAGCTCACCACCCCAAGAGACCCAGTACTTC,CASSPPQETQYF
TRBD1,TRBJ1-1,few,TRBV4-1,TGCGCCAGCAGCCTCAAGTCCGGGACAGGGCCCACTGAAGCTTTCTTT,CASSLKSGTGPTEAFF
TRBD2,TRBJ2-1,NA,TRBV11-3,TGTGCCAGCAGCTTAGGGTTTGGTAGCGGGGGAATTAACAATGAGCAGTTCTTC,CASSLGFGSGGINNEQFF
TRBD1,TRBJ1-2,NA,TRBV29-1,TGCAGCGTGTGGATGGGACAGGGACGCGGCTACACCTTC,CSVWMGQGRGYTF
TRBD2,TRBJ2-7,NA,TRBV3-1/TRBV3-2,TGTGCCAGCAGCCAGGCGGGAGCTAGGGAGCAGTACTTC,CASSQAGAREQYF
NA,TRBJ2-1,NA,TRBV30,TGTGCCTGGAGTGTGAAGTTGATAGGTAGTGCTGGGCAGTTCTTC,CAWSVKLIGSAGQFF
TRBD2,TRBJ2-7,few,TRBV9,TGTGCCAGCAGCGTAGGGACTAGCGGGATCTACGAGCAGTACTTC,CASSVGTSGIYEQYF
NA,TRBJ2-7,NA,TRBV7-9,TGTGCCAGCAGCCTAGGTAATGGGGGAGAGCAGTACTTC,CASSLGNGGEQYF
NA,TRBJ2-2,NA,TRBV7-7,TGTGCCAGCAGCTTGAGCGGCGGGGAGCTGTTTTTT,CASSLSGGELFF
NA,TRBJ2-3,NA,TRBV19,TGTGCCAGTAGTGGGGGGACAACTACCAGCACAGATACGCAGTATTTT,CASSGGTTTSTDTQYF
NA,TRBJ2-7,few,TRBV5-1,TGCGCCAGCAGCTTGGGTGGGGGAACAAACGACGAGCAGTACTTC,CASSLGGGTNDEQYF
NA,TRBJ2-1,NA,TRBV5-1,TGCGCCAGCAGCTTGGGGGGGGACCTCAATGAGCAGTTCTTC,CASSLGGDLNEQFF
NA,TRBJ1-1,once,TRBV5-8,TGTGCCAGCAGATTGGAGCCCCGGACAGCAAACACTGAAGCTTTCTTT,CASRLEPRTANTEAFF
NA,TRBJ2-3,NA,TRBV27,TGTGCCAGCAATACAGGTGGGGGTGATACGCAGTATTTT,CASNTGGGDTQYF
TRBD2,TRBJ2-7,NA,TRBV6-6,TGTGCCAGCAGTTACTCGGGGGACTACTACGAGCAGTACTTC,CASSYSGDYYEQYF
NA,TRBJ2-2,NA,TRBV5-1,TGCGCCAGCAGCTTGGGGGGGCAGCAAAACACCGGGGAGCTGTTTTTT,CASSLGGQQNTGELFF
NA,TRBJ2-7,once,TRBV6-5,TGTGCCAGCGGGAGACCGGACCCCGGGTACGAGCAGTACTTC,CASGRPDPGYEQYF
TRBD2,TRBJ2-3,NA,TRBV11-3,TGTGCCAGCAGCTTAGGGCGACTAGCGGGAGGAATCACAGATACGCAGTATTTT,CASSLGRLAGGITDTQYF
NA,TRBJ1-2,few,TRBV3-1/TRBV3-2,TGTGCCAGCAGCCAAGCTAATCCGGGCCGTAACTATGGCTACACCTTC,CASSQANPGRNYGYTF
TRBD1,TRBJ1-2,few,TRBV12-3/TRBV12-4,TGTGCCAGCACCACCGGGACAGTCTATGGCTACACCTTC,CASTTGTVYGYTF
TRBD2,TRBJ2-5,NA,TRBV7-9,TGTGCCAGCATTCCCGGACTAGCGGGGGCGCCGATGGAGACCCAGTACTTC,CASIPGLAGAPMETQYF
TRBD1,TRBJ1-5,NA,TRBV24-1,TGTGCCACCAGTAGACAGGGGAGGGGACAGCCCCAGCATTTT,CATSRQGRGQPQHF
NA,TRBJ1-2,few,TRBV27,TGTGCCACGCTCCCATACGGGGCGCTAGGCTATGGCTACACCTTC,CATLPYGALGYGYTF
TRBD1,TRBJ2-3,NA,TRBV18,TGTGCCAGCTCACAAGGGACAGGATACGGAGATACGCAGTATTTT,CASSQGTGYGDTQYF
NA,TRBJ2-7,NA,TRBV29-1,TGCAGCGTTGGCCCGGATCCCTACGAGCAGTACTTC,CSVGPDPYEQYF
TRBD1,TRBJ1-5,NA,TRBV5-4,TGTGCCAGCAGCCCCGGTGGACAGGGTGGCAATCAGCCCCAGCATTTT,CASSPGGQGGNQPQHF
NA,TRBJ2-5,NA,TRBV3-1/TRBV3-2,TGTGCCAGCAGCCAAATTCAAGAGACCCAGTACTTC,CASSQIQETQYF
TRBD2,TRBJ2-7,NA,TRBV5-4,TGTGCCAGCAGCTTACGGGGGGGCCTCGGCGAGCAGTACTTC,CASSLRGGLGEQYF
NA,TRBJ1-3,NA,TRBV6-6,TGTGCCAGCAGTTACTGGGCCCTAACCTCTGGAAACACCATATATTTT,CASSYWALTSGNTIYF
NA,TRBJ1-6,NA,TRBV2,TGTGCCAGCAGTGAACGGACAGCTAATTCACCCCTCCACTTT,CASSERTANSPLHF
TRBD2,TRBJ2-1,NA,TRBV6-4,TGTGCCAGCAGTGTAGGGACTAGCGGGGACAATGAGCAGTTCTTC,CASSVGTSGDNEQFF
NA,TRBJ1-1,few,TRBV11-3,TGTGCCAGCAGCAAGACAGCGAACACTGAAGCTTTCTTT,CASSKTANTEAFF
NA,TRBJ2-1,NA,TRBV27,TGTGCCAGCAACGGGGTCGCATCGCCCTACAATGAGCAGTTCTTC,CASNGVASPYNEQFF
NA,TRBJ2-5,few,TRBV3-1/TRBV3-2,TGTGCCAGCAGCCAGGGCTTAAAAGAGACCCAGTACTTC,CASSQGLKETQYF